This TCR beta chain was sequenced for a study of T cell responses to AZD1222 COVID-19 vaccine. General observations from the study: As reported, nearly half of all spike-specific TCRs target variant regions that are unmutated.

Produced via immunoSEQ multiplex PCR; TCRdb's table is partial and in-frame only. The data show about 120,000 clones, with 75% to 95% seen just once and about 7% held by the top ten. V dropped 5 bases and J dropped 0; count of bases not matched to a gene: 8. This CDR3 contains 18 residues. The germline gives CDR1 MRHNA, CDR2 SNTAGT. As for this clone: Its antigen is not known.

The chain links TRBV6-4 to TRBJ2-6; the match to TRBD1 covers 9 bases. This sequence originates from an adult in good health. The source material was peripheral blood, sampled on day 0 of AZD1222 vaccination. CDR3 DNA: TGTGCCAGCAGTCGGACAGGGGCCCCATTCTCTGGGGCCAACGTCCTGACTTTC. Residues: CASSRTGAPFSGANVLTF.